This T cell receptor (beta chain) was sequenced in a study of blood T cell repertoires in COVID-19. Clones were read by immunoSEQ multiplex PCR, and TCRdb kept only the in-frame ones, dropping some. The sample has about 430,000 clones; nearly 90% are singletons. Membership in each cohort depended on participant-reported clinical history. Per the germline V gene, CDR1 is MDHEN and CDR2 is SYDVKM. Trimming left V 8 bases short and J 5 bases short, with 15 bases between. The CDR3 runs to 13 residues. The sample comprised PBMCs or T cells enriched from blood (not recorded which). The receptor was isolated from a woman aged 18-30 years who had been exposed to COVID-19. This rearrangement joins TRBV28 to TRBJ2-5; D remains unclear. The CDR3 coding sequence is TGTGCCAGCGTATCGACAAGCCGGGAGACCCAGTACTTC. Residues: CASVSTSRETQYF. Filled out from reference TRBV28 and TRBJ2-5, the complete variable domain reads DVKVTQSSRYLVKRTGEKVFLECVQDMDHENMFWYRQDPGLGLRLIYFSYDVKMKEKGDIPEGYSVSREKKERFSLILESASTNQTSMYLCASVSTSRETQYFGPGTRLLVL.